The rows below give T cell receptor beta chains drawn from one sample of a study of control samples from healthy donors and cancer patients. Data came from immunoSEQ multiplex PCR; TCRdb stores just in-frame clones and leaves some out. Among around 80,000 clones, about 95% were seen once, and the ten largest hold approximately 2.8%. The sequenced sample was blood. These receptors all stem from a woman aged 30 to 39 in good health. CDR3s leave out the opening cysteine and the closing phenylalanine or tryptophan.

J	V	CDR3
TRBJ1-2	TRBV5-6	ASSLVGRGPSGYT
TRBJ1-1	TRBV7-3	ASSRGTNTEAF
TRBJ1-4	TRBV6-6	ASSYLRNEKLF
TRBJ1-6	TRBV28	ASSSTSHSRDSPLH
TRBJ1-2	TRBV5-6	ASSLFPQEVYGYT
TRBJ1-2	TRBV19	ASSGQGPGYT
TRBJ1-4	TRBV27	ASSTGSEKLF
TRBJ1-2	TRBV14	ASSQLPYGYT
TRBJ2-1	TRBV10-3	AISLAGLNEQF
TRBJ2-7	TRBV20-1	SASAHEQY
TRBJ1-2	TRBV27	ASRTPGQGSYT
TRBJ2-7	TRBV19	ASSTLGTGLYEQY
TRBJ2-3	TRBV7-8	ASSQRDSHGDTQY
TRBJ2-5	TRBV21-1	ASSKAVGVVAGGGADEETQY
TRBJ2-1	TRBV27	ASGYKSWDEQF
TRBJ2-1	TRBV3-1/TRBV3-2	ASKGDEQF
TRBJ1-4	TRBV7-9	ASSLGDRENEKLF
TRBJ2-1	TRBV5-1	ASSLERSQNNEQF
TRBJ1-2	TRBV19	ASSMSAVTNYGYT
TRBJ1-2	TRBV11-2	ASSGRGDYGYT
TRBJ2-7	TRBV11-2	ASSFDVGGGAYEQY
TRBJ1-1	TRBV6-1	ASSEFSKGTEAF
TRBJ1-2	TRBV5-1	ASSGSNYGYT
TRBJ2-5	TRBV5-5	ASSLQGFGETQY
TRBJ2-5	TRBV7-9	ASSLTGRTPVETQY
TRBJ2-5	TRBV2	ASSGDRQETQY
TRBJ2-3	TRBV7-9	ASSFAQGMADTQY
TRBJ2-5	TRBV7-9	ASSEHSQETQY
TRBJ1-2	TRBV5-1	ASSLGQNYGYT
TRBJ1-1	TRBV3-1/TRBV3-2	ASSPRTGPNTEAF
TRBJ1-1	TRBV6-5	ASSRSTGARFEAF
TRBJ1-5	TRBV5-5	ASSLSGVGQPQH
TRBJ1-1	TRBV27	ASSSPPTRPNTEAF
TRBJ2-7	TRBV6-5	ASRTPGQDYEQY
TRBJ1-2	TRBV12-3/TRBV12-4	ASSLGGVYGYT
TRBJ1-1	TRBV24-1	ATRRGMNTEAF
TRBJ1-6	TRBV30	AWSVPRGPNSPLH
TRBJ2-2	TRBV3-1/TRBV3-2	ASSLLPGTKATGELF
TRBJ1-5	TRBV6-6	ASSYSIGARNQPQH
TRBJ1-2	TRBV28	ASSTPTTGGYGYT
TRBJ1-3	TRBV6-1	ASSERSLNSGNTIY
TRBJ1-4	TRBV2	ASSEALRGINEKLF
TRBJ1-2	TRBV18	ASSRDYGYT
TRBJ1-6	TRBV6-5	ASSSPRGYNSPLH
TRBJ2-2	TRBV10-2	ASSDEVAPNTGELF
TRBJ2-3	TRBV25-1	ASSEQHFTDTQY
TRBJ1-1	TRBV3-1/TRBV3-2	ASSQDVGTFMNTEAF
TRBJ1-2	TRBV27	ASSLLNRGYDYT
TRBJ2-5	TRBV29-1	SVGSARETQY
TRBJ2-3	TRBV5-1	ASSSGRTGRTDTQY
TRBJ2-6	TRBV5-1	ASKTGGAGANVLT
TRBJ2-5	TRBV19	ASSIQDQETQY
TRBJ1-4	TRBV3-1/TRBV3-2	ASSIEGVEKLF
TRBJ1-1	TRBV6-4	ASSDEGGTEAF
TRBJ1-1	TRBV5-1	ASSFKQGNTEAF